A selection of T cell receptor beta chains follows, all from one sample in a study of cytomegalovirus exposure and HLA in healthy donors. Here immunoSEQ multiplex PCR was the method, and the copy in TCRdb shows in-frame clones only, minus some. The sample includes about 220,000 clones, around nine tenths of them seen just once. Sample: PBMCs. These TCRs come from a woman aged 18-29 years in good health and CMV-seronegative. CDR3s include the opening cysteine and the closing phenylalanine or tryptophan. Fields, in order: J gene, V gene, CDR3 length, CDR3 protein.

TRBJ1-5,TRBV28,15,CASSPTGDGNQPQHF
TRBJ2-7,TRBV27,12,CASSQAPYEQYF
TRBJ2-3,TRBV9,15,CASSVTSGSTDTQYF
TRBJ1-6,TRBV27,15,CASSTLPTADSPLHF
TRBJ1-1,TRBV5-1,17,CASSFGTAGLGGTEAFF
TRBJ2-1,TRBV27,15,CASSFLGQPNNEQFF
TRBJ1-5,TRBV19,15,CASKGRGLSNQPQHF
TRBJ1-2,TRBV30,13,CAWRKGAKDGYTF
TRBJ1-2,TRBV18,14,CASTRGTLVDGYTF
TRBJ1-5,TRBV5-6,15,CASSLGQGVPQPQHF
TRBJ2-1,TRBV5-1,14,CASSFAGFRNEQFF
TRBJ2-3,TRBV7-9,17,CASSGGTSGILTDTQYF
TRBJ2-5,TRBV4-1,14,CASSQDHSQETQYF
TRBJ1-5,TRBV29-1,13,CSVDLGSGQPQHF
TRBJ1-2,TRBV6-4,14,CASSDSGRNYGYTF
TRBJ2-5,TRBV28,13,CASSQTSAETQYF
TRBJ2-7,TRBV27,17,CASHPGAGTSVSYEQYF
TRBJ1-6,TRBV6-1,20,CASSEAVQGAGNTYYSPLHF
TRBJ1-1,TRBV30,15,CAWFIPTGVNTEAFF
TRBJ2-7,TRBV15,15,CATSRGEREQDEQYF
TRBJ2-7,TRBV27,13,CASSLTASYEQYF
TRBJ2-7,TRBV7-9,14,CASSPVQNHYEQYF
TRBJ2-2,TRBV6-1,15,CASTQGGASFRELFF
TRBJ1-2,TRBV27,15,CASSPYGRPRGGYTF
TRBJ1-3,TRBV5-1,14,CASSLRGSGNTIYF
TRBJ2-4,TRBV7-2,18,CASSLEVFLGEGKNIQYF
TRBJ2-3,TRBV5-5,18,CASSKLAGVQSSTDTQYF
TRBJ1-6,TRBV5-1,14,CASRLDRGDGLLHF
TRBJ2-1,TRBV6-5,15,CASRNLAGSYNEQFF
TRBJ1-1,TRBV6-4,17,CASSPPRGQWGNTEAFF
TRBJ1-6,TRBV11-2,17,CASSLEVGPNFNSPLHF
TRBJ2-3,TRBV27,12,CASSLSPDTQYF
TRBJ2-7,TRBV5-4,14,CASSLGTSRYEQYF
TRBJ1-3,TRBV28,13,CASRQGTGNTIYF
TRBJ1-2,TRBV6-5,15,CASSYFSWYYYGYTF
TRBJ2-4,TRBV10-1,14,CASSESGRGYIQYF
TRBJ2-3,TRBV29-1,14,CSVVRVAGTDTQYF
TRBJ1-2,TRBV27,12,CASSPIGQGYTF
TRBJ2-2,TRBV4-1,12,CATTGDTGELFF
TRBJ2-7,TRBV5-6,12,CASSYSSYEQYF
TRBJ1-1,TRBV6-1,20,CASSEARGRGLLRPNTEAFF
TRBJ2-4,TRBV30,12,CAWSPAKNIQYF
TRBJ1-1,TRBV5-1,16,CASSPETGALNTEAFF
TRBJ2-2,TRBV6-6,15,CASSLLAAHAGELFF
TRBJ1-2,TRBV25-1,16,CASSEWVRQGQSGYTF
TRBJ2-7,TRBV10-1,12,CASSPGTYEQYF
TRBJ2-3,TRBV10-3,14,CAISDQGSTDTQYF
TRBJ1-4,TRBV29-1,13,CSALTATNEKLFF
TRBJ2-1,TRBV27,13,CASSFTGGNEQFF
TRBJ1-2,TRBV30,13,CAWSETGYYGYTF
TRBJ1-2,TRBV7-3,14,CASSQRQGNYGYTF
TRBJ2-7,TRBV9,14,CASSEGGPIDEQYF
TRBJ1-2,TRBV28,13,CASSGQGKNGYTF
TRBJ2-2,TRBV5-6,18,CASSIGGTGVPNTGELFF
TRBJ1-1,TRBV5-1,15,CASSLDTGENTEAFF
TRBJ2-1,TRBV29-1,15,CSVRETSGTWDEQFF
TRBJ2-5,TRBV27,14,CASSSIAGAETQYF
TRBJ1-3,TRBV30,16,CAWSVRRLASGNTIYF
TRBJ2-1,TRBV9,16,CASSRRLAPGYNEQFF
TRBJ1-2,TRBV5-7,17,CASSLRTGIQKRYGYTF